The 10 T cell receptor beta chains given below trace back to one sample, sequenced in a study of T cell responses to AZD1222 COVID-19 vaccine. Sequencing was performed with immunoSEQ multiplex PCR; in TCRdb, only in-frame clones are kept and a portion is missing. The sample lists around 140,000 clones; more than 90% were seen once. Here the sequenced sample was peripheral blood, taken 28 days after the second AZD1222 dose. The receptor source for this set is an adult who received the AZD1222 COVID-19 vaccine.

V and J are TRBV6-1 and TRBJ2-7; tentatively, D is TRBD1 (5 bases). The V and J ends lost 1 base and 2 bases respectively, with 9 bases between them. CDR1 is MNHNS and CDR2 is SASEGT in the germline V gene. There are 14 residues in the CDR3. As DNA, the CDR3 is TGTGCCAGCAGTGAAGTCATAGGGGCCTACGAGCAGTACGTC. It encodes CASSEVIGAYEQYV.

The chain combines TRBV9 with TRBJ1-6; D ambiguous. CDR1 and CDR2 (germline): SGDLS, YYNGEE. The germline V and J ends were trimmed by 4 bases and 10 bases, with 21 bases remaining between them. The CDR3 sequence is 16 residues long. The DNA of the CDR3 is TGTGCCAGCAGCCCCCGCGGTGTGGAGGGCCAATCACCCCTCCACTTT. It is translated as CASSPRGVEGQSPLHF.

V gene TRBV6-5 combines with J gene TRBJ1-1; no definite D call. CDR3 length: 15 amino acids. The germline V gene has CDR1 MNHEY and CDR2 SVGAGI. Trimming left V 2 bases short and J 6 bases short, with 16 bases between. The CDR3, as DNA: TGTGCCAGCAGTTACGCCCCAACGCAAATCCCTGAAGCTTTCTTT. The encoded protein is CASSYAPTQIPEAFF.

The genes are TRBV4-1 and TRBJ1-1; tentative D call: TRBD1 (5 bases). This CDR3 has 12 residues. Trimming removed 3 bases at V and 8 bases at J, with 10 bases between. Germline CDR1 MGHRA, CDR2 YSYEKL. CDR3 loop: CASSHGGSEAFF. In DNA form, the CDR3 reads TGCGCCAGCAGCCACGGGGGATCCGAAGCTTTCTTT.

The rearrangement joins TRBV3-1 (or the pseudogene TRBV3-2) to TRBJ2-2, with unresolved D. The V end lost 0 bases, the J end lost 2 bases, and 10 bases lay between the germline ends. From germline, CDR1 is LGHDT and CDR2 YNNKEL (reference sequence). This CDR3 region has 16 residues. The CDR3 loop is CASSQDWAVNTGELFF. CDR3 bases: TGTGCCAGCAGCCAAGATTGGGCAGTTAACACCGGGGAGCTGTTTTTT.

The V and J genes are TRBV7-2 and TRBJ1-3; D is uncertain. Deletions cut 5 bases from V and 9 bases from J, with 11 bases between. The germline V gene encodes CDR1 SGHTA and CDR2 FQGNSA. The CDR3 covers 12 residues. In nucleotides, the CDR3 is TGTGCCAGCAGCCTAAGGACCCGCACCATATATTTT. This translates into CASSLRTRTIYF.

The chain carries TRBV7-2 and TRBJ1-1; TRBD1 might be the D (6 bases). The V end lost 5 bases, the J end lost 4 bases, and 20 bases lay between the germline ends. Germline CDR1 SGHTA, CDR2 FQGNSA. The CDR3 sequence is 16 residues long. DNA of the CDR3: TGTGCCAGCAGCGGACGACAGGTCCCGCTTGGCACTGAAGCTTTCTTT. Its translation is CASSGRQVPLGTEAFF. Complete variable domain (other parts from reference TRBV7-2 and TRBJ1-1): GAGVSQSPSNKVTEKGKDVELRCDPISGHTALYWYRQSLGQGLEFLIYFQGNSAPDKSGLPSDRFSAERTGGSVSTLTIQRTQQEDSAVYLCASSGRQVPLGTEAFFGQGTRLTVV.

This clone came up a few times. The chain joins TRBV5-1 to TRBJ1-1; D is undetermined. V was clipped by 0 bases and J by 8 bases, with 11 bases between them. Germline V gene data show CDR1 as SGHRS and CDR2 as YFSETQ. This CDR3 contains 13 residues. CDR3 DNA sequence: TGCGCCAGCAGCTTGGAGACAAACGTGGAAGCTTTCTTT. Amino acids: CASSLETNVEAFF.

This chain uses TRBV6-6 with TRBJ1-1, with 7 bases matching TRBD1. Germline values: CDR1 MNHNY, CDR2 SVGAGI (reference sequence). The CDR3 covers 15 residues. V trimming: 7 bases; J trimming: 1 base; junction bases outside the gene matches: 9. CDR3 in DNA: TGTGCCAGCACCACGCAGGGGGGGACGAACACTGAAGCTTTCTTT. Its translation: CASTTQGGTNTEAFF.

This chain links TRBV6-5 with TRBJ2-7, with 12 bases fitting TRBD2. Germline V CDR1 and CDR2: MNHEY, SVGAGI. The CDR3 contains 15 residues. Losses at the gene ends were 5 bases for V and 2 bases for J; bases not matched to a gene: 4. CDR3 sequence: CASSLGLAGTYEQYF. Written as DNA, the CDR3 is TGTGCCAGCAGTCTCGGACTAGCGGGGACCTACGAGCAGTACTTC.